The entry below gives a single TCR beta chain sequence along with its context. These data originate in a study of cytomegalovirus exposure and HLA in healthy donors. PCR involved 60 Vbeta and 13 Jbeta primers. The repertoire was sequenced with immunoSEQ multiplex PCR; TCRdb's copy has only in-frame clones and lacks some. The table shows more than 85,000 clones, with about three quarters occurring only once. Per germline, CDR1 LGHNA and CDR2 YNFKEQ. V lost 0 bases, J lost 5 bases, and 13 bases lay in between. The CDR3 is made up of 15 amino acids. The chain joins TRBV4-2 to TRBJ1-2; D not resolved. Sequenced sample: PBMCs. This TCR came from a woman aged 55-70 years in good health and CMV-seropositive. This chain's CDR3 is CASSQDGGVGYGYTF. For the CDR3, the DNA is TGTGCCAGCAGCCAAGATGGCGGGGTGGGGTATGGCTACACCTTC.